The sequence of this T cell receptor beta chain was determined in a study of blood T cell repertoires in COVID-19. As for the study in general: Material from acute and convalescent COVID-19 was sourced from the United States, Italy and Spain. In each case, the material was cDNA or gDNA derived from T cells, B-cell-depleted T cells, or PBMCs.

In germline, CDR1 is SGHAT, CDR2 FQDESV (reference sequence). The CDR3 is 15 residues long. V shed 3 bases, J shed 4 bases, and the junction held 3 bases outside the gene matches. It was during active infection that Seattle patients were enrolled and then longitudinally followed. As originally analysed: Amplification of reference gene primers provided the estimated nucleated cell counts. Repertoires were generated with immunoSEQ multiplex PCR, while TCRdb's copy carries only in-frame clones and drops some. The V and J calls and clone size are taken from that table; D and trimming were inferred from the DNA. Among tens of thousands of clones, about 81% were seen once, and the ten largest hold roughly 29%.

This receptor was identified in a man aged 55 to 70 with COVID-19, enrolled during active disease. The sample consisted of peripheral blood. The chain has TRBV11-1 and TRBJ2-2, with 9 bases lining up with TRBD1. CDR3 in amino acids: CASSLRDRATGELFF. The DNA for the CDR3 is TGTGCCAGCAGCTTGCGGGACAGGGCCACCGGGGAGCTGTTTTTT.